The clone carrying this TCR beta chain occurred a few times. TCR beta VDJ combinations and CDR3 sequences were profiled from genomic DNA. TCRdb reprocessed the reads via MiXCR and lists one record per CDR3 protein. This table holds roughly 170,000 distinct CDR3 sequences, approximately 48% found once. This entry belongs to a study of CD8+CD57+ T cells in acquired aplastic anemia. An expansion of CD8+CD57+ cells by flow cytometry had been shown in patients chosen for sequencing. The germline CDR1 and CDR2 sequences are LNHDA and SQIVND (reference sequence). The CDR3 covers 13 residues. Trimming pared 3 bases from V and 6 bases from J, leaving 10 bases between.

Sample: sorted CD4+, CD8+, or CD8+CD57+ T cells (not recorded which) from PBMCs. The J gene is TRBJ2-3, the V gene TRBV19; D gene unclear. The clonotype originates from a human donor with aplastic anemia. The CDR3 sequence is CASSMYSGDTQYF. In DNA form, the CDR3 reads TGTGCCAGTAGTATGTATTCCGGGGATACGCAGTATTTT.